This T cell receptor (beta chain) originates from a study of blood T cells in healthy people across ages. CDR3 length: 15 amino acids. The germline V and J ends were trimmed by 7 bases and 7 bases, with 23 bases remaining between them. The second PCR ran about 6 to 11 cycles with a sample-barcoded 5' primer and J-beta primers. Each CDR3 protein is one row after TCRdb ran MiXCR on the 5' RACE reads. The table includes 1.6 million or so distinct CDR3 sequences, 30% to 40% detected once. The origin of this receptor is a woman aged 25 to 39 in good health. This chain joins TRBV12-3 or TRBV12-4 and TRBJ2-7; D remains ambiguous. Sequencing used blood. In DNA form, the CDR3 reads TGTGCCAGCAAATCAAAAAGGTTATTAGTAGATGAGCAGTACTTC. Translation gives CASKSKRLLVDEQYF.